The next 20 T cell receptor beta chains were all read from a single sample in a study of brain T cells in children with intractable seizures. Clones were read by immunoSEQ multiplex PCR, and TCRdb kept only the in-frame ones, dropping some. The repertoire holds 95,000 to 120,000 clones, with around 94% as singletons. The sample consisted of peripheral blood, taken at surgery. The receptor source for this set is a boy in the first two years of life with hemimegalencephaly and intractable seizures.

The V gene is TRBV5-1, the J gene TRBJ1-6; 7 nucleotides line up with TRBD1. Per germline, CDR1 SGHRS and CDR2 YFSETQ. Trimming at V came to 3 bases and at J to 7 bases, leaving 7 bases not matched to a gene. This CDR3 has 15 amino acids. CDR3 bases: TGCGCCAGCAGCTCGGGAGGGACAGCGAATTCACCCCTCCACTTT. Translating it yields CASSSGGTANSPLHF.

This clone was counted a single time. CDR3 nucleotide sequence: TGTGCCAGCAGCTTGGTTCCGGGAGTAAGGGGGTACGAGCAGTACTTC. Translated: CASSLVPGVRGYEQYF. The genes are TRBV5-5 and TRBJ2-7, with D possibly being TRBD1 or TRBD2 (6 bases each). V was clipped by 0 bases and J by 4 bases, with 17 bases between them. This CDR3 comprises 16 residues. Germline CDR1 reads SGHKS; CDR2 reads YYEKEE (reference sequence).

The chain joins TRBV9 to TRBJ2-2, with 12 bases lining up with TRBD2. Germline loops: CDR1 SGDLS, CDR2 YYNGEE. J lost 1 base, V lost 4 bases, and 2 bases had no gene match. This CDR3 is built from 16 residues. CDR3 DNA sequence: TGTGCCAGCAGCCCGGGACTAGCGGGGAACACCGGGGAGCTGTTTTTT. Amino acids: CASSPGLAGNTGELFF.

This clone has only a few counts. J is TRBJ2-7 and V is TRBV7-9; D unresolved. Germline CDR1 reads SEHNR; CDR2 reads FQNEAQ (reference sequence). This CDR3 spans 13 amino acids. The V and J ends lost 2 bases and 5 bases respectively, with 10 bases between them. The CDR3 nucleotides are TGTGCCAGCAGCTTAATTATCCGAAACGAGCAGTACTTC. Translated, it gives CASSLIIRNEQYF.

The V gene is TRBV14, the J gene TRBJ1-1, with 8 bases identical to TRBD1. The germline CDR1 and CDR2 sequences are SGHDN and FVKESK. V shed 3 bases and J 3 bases; nucleotides not matched to a gene: 9. The CDR3 consists of 16 residues. The DNA for the CDR3 is TGTGCCAGCAGCCAGGGGGTAGGACAGGGTTACACTGAAGCTTTCTTT. Translating gives CASSQGVGQGYTEAFF.

The rearrangement links TRBV24-1 to TRBJ2-1, with D possibly being TRBD1 or TRBD2 (5 bases each). CDR1 and CDR2 (germline): KGHDR, SFDVKD. Trimming removed 4 bases at V and 8 bases at J, with 20 bases between. CDR3 length: 16 residues. CDR3 loop: CATSDPRQRGVDEQFF. The CDR3 DNA sequence: TGTGCCACCAGTGACCCCCGGCAGCGAGGGGTTGATGAGCAGTTCTTC.

The chain joins TRBV7-9 to TRBJ1-1; a possible D gene is TRBD1 (6 bases). CDR1 SEHNR and CDR2 FQNEAQ come from the germline V gene (reference sequence). Trimming took 7 bases from V and 8 from J, leaving 11 bases between them. This CDR3 contains 11 residues. CDR3 nucleotides: TGTGCCAGCATTAATAGGGGGGAAGCTTTCTTT. This translates into CASINRGEAFF.

J is TRBJ1-1 and V is TRBV4-2; TRBD1 might be the D (6 bases). The V end was cut by 1 base, the J end by 11 bases, with 14 bases between. The CDR3 extends over 13 amino acids. Per germline, CDR1 LGHNA and CDR2 YNFKEQ. DNA for the CDR3: TGTGCCAGCAGCCAAGGGTTACAGGGCTCTGCTTTCTTT. Residues: CASSQGLQGSAFF.

The genes are TRBV28 and TRBJ2-3; D unclear. Germline V gives CDR1 MDHEN, CDR2 SYDVKM. The length of the CDR3 is 14 residues. Trimming left V 6 bases short and J 3 bases short, with 13 bases between. CDR3 amino acids: CASSPPDGTDTQYF. CDR3 nucleotide sequence: TGTGCCAGCAGCCCCCCCGATGGGACAGATACGCAGTATTTT.

V usage is TRBV6-2 or TRBV6-3 and J usage is TRBJ2-2, with no clear D. Trimming stripped 6 bases from V and 3 bases from J, with 14 bases between. The V gene's germline CDR1 is MNHEY and CDR2 SVGEGT. There are 15 residues in the CDR3. CDR3 loop: CASSTGIKYTGELFF. In DNA, the CDR3 is TGTGCCAGCAGCACTGGGATAAAGTACACCGGGGAGCTGTTTTTT.

The chain couples TRBV7-6 to TRBJ2-1, with 10 positions matching TRBD2. Unmatched junction bases numbered 20, after V lost 3 bases and J lost 0 bases. This CDR3 has 22 amino acids. Germline V gene sequence: CDR1 SGHVS, CDR2 FNYEAQ. The DNA for the CDR3 is TGTGCCAGCAGCTTGGCAGGACTAGCGGTCCCCAGAGCGGAAAGCTCCTACAATGAGCAGTTCTTC. Its translation: CASSLAGLAVPRAESSYNEQFF.

The J gene is TRBJ2-2, the V gene TRBV28; 10 bases align to TRBD1. The CDR3 spans 19 residues. V shed 1 base and J 5 bases; nucleotides not matched to a gene: 13. Germline values: CDR1 MDHEN, CDR2 SYDVKM. The CDR3 loop is CASSLSSKPGQGGTGELFF. DNA of the CDR3: TGTGCCAGCAGTTTATCCTCAAAACCCGGACAGGGGGGGACCGGGGAGCTGTTTTTT.

The V gene is TRBV4-2, the J gene TRBJ2-7, with 11 positions matching TRBD2. Trimming took 4 bases from V and 6 from J; bases not matched to a gene: 5. There are 14 residues in the CDR3. From germline, CDR1 is LGHNA and CDR2 YNFKEQ. CDR3 protein: CASSRVAGGGEQYF. The CDR3 DNA follows: TGTGCCAGCAGCCGAGTAGCGGGAGGGGGCGAGCAGTACTTC.

The chain employs TRBV28 and TRBJ2-3; D is undetermined. The CDR3 runs 16 residues. Germline V gene lookup returns CDR1 MDHEN and CDR2 SYDVKM. V dropped 3 bases and J dropped 4 bases, with 17 bases sitting between them. Here the CDR3 reads CASSLAPEAYPDTQYF. The CDR3 DNA is TGTGCCAGCAGTTTGGCCCCCGAGGCGTACCCAGATACGCAGTATTTT.

The J gene is TRBJ2-4, the V gene TRBV28; 7 nucleotides align to TRBD2. Germline V CDR1 and CDR2: MDHEN, SYDVKM. The length of the CDR3 is 15 residues. V shed 2 bases and J 8 bases; nucleotides not matched to a gene: 9. The CDR3 loop reads CASSLDPAGVDIQYF. The CDR3 region has the DNA TGTGCCAGCAGTTTAGACCCCGCGGGAGTGGACATTCAGTACTTC.

The chain has TRBV12-3 or TRBV12-4 and TRBJ2-2; D remains ambiguous. This CDR3 comprises 11 residues. V was pared by 6 bases and J by 4 bases, with 3 bases between. CDR3 sequence (DNA): TGTGCCAGCAGCCGCACCGGGGAGCTGTTTTTT. Residues: CASSRTGELFF.

This clone is a singleton in its sample. The chain recombines TRBV6-2 or TRBV6-3 with TRBJ1-2; TRBD1 aligns across 7 bases. The CDR3 is 15 amino acids. Germline V lookup: CDR1 MNHEY, CDR2 SVGEGT. The V and J ends lost 2 bases and 8 bases, in that order; junction bases with no gene match: 11. CDR3 amino acids: CASSYPRGGHQGYTF. In nucleotides, the CDR3 is TGTGCCAGCAGTTACCCCCGAGGGGGCCATCAAGGCTACACCTTC.

The J gene is TRBJ1-2, the V gene TRBV5-4, with no clear D. From germline, CDR1 is SGHNT and CDR2 YYREEE (reference sequence). Trimming removed 3 bases at V and 2 bases at J, with 11 bases between. This CDR3 has 14 residues. CDR3 DNA sequence: TGTGCCAGCAGCTCCCGGACGTCCAACTATGGCTACACCTTC. It yields the protein CASSSRTSNYGYTF.

The chain uses TRBV7-9 and TRBJ1-1; TRBD1 is a possible D gene (5 bases). This CDR3 region has 13 residues. Germline CDR1 is SEHNR and CDR2 is FQNEAQ (reference sequence). Trimming stripped 5 bases from V and 4 bases from J, with 11 bases between. The CDR3 loop reads CASSEWGGTEAFF. The CDR3 bases are TGTGCCAGCAGCGAGTGGGGGGGCACTGAAGCTTTCTTT.

This chain links TRBV9 with TRBJ1-3, with 7 nucleotides matching TRBD1. This CDR3 has 18 residues. V trimming: 4 bases; J trimming: 1 base; junction bases outside the gene matches: 14. From germline, CDR1 is SGDLS and CDR2 YYNGEE. The CDR3 region is CASSPSSSFRGSGNTIYF. In DNA form, the CDR3 reads TGTGCCAGCAGCCCTAGTAGTAGCTTCAGGGGGTCTGGAAACACCATATATTTT.